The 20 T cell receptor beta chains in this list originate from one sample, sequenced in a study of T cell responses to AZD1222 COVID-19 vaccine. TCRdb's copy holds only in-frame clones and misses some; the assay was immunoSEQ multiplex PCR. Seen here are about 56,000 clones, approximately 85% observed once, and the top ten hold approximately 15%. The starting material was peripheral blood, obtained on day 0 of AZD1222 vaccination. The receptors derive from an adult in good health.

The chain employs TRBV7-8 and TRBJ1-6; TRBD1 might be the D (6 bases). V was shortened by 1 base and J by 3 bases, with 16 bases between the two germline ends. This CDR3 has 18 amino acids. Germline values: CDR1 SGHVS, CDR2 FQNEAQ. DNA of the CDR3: TGTGCCAGCAGCTTAGTCTTAAGTGGGACAAACTATAATTCACCCCTCCACTTT. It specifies CASSLVLSGTNYNSPLHF.

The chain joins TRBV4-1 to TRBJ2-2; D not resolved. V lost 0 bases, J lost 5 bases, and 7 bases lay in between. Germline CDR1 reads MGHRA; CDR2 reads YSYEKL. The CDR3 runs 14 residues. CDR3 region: CASSQDPRTGELFF. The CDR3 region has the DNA TGCGCCAGCAGCCAAGATCCCAGGACCGGGGAGCTGTTTTTT.

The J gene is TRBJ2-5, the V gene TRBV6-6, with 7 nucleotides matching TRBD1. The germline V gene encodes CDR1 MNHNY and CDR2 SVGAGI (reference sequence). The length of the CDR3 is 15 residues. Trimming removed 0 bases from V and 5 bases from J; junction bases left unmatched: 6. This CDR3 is CASSYSGTVIETQYF. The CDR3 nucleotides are TGTGCCAGCAGTTACTCGGGGACAGTTATCGAGACCCAGTACTTC.

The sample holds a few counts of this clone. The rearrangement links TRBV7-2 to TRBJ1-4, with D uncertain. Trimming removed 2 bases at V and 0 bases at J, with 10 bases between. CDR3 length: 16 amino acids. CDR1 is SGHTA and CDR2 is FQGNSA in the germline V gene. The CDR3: CASSLNAPATNEKLFF. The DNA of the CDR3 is TGTGCCAGCAGCTTAAACGCCCCCGCAACTAATGAAAAACTGTTTTTT.

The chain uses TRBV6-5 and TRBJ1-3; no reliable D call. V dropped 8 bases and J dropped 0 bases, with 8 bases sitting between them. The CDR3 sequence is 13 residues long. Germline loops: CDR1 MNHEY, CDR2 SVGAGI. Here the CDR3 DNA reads TGTGCCAGCCCGAGGGCCTCTGGAAACACCATATATTTT. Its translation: CASPRASGNTIYF.

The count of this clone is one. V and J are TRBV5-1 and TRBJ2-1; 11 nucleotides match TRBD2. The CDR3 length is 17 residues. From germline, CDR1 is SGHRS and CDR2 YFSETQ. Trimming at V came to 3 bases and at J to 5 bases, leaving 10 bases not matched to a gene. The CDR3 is CASSSWLAGGSDNEQFF. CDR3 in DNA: TGCGCCAGCAGCTCATGGTTAGCGGGGGGGTCGGACAATGAGCAGTTCTTC.

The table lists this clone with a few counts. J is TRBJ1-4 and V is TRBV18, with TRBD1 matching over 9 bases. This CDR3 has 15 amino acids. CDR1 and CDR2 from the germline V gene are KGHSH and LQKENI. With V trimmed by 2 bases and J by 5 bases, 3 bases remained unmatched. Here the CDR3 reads CASSPTGTGNEKLFF. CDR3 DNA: TGTGCCAGCTCACCAACCGGGACAGGGAATGAAAAACTGTTTTTT.

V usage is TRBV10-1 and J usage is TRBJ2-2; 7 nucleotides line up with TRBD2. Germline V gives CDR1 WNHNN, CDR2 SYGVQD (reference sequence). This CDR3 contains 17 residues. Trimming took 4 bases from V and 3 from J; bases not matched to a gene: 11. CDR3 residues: CASSAVRGEGYTGELFF. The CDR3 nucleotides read TGCGCCAGCAGTGCCGTCCGGGGGGAGGGGTACACCGGGGAGCTGTTTTTT.

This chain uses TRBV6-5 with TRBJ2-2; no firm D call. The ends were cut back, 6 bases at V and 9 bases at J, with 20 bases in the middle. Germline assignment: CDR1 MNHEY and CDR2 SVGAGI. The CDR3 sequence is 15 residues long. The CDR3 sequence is CASSLWSAGRRELFF. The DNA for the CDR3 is TGTGCCAGCAGCCTTTGGAGCGCCGGACGGAGGGAGCTGTTTTTT.

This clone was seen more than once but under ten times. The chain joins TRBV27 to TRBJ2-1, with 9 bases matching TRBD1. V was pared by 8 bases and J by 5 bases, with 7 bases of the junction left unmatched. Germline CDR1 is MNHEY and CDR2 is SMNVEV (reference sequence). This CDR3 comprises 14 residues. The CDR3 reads CASGGRDRDNEQFF. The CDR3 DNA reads TGTGCCAGCGGGGGGCGGGACAGGGACAATGAGCAGTTCTTC.

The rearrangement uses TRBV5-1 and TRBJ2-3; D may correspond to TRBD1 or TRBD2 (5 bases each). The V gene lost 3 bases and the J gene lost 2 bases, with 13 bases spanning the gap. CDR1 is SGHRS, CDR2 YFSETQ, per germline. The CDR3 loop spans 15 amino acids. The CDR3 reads CASSYRDGDTDTQYF. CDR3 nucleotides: TGCGCCAGCAGCTACCGGGACGGGGACACAGATACGCAGTATTTT.

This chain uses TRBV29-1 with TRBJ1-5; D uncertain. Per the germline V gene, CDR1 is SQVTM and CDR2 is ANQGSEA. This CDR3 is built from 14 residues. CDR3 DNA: TGCGCGCAGGCCAGAGGTAATAGCAATCAGCCCCAGCATTTT. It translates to CAQARGNSNQPQHF. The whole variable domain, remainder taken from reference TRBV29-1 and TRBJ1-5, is SAVISQKPSRDICQRGTSLTIQCQVDSQVTMMFWYRQQPGQSLTLIATANQGSEATYESGFVIDKFPISRPNLTFSTLTVSNMSPEDSSIYLCAQARGNSNQPQHFGDGTRLSIL.

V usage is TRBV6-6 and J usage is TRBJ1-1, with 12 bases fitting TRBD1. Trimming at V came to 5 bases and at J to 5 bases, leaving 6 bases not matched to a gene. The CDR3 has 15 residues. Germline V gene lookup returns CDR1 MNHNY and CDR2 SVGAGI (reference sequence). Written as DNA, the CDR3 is TGTGCCAGCAGTCCCCGGGACAGGGGGCGAACTGAAGCTTTCTTT. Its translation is CASSPRDRGRTEAFF.

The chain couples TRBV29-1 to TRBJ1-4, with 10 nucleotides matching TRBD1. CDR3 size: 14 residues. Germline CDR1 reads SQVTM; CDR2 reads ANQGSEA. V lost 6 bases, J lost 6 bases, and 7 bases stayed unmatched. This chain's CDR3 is CSVPSGTGDEKLFF. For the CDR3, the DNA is TGCAGCGTCCCCTCCGGGACAGGGGATGAAAAACTGTTTTTT. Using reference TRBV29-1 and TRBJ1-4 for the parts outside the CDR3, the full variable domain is SAVISQKPSRDICQRGTSLTIQCQVDSQVTMMFWYRQQPGQSLTLIATANQGSEATYESGFVIDKFPISRPNLTFSTLTVSNMSPEDSSIYLCSVPSGTGDEKLFFGSGTQLSVL.

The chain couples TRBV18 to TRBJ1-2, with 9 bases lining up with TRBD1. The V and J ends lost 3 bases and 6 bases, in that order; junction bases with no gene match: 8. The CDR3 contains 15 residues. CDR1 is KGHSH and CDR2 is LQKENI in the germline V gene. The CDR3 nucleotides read TGTGCCAGCTCACCTTCGACAGGGGGAATTGATGGCTACACCTTC. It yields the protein CASSPSTGGIDGYTF. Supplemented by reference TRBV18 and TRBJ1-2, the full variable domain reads NAGVMQNPRHLVRRRGQEARLRCSPMKGHSHVYWYRQLPEEGLKFMVYLQKENIIDESGMPKERFSAEFPKEGPSILRIQQVVRGDSAAYFCASSPSTGGIDGYTFGSGTRLTVV.

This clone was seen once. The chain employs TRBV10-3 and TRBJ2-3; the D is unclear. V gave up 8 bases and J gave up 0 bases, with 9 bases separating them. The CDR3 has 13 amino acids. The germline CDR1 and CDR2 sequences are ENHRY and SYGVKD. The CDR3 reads CAIADDSTDTQYF. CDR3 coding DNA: TGTGCCATCGCCGACGACAGCACAGATACGCAGTATTTT.

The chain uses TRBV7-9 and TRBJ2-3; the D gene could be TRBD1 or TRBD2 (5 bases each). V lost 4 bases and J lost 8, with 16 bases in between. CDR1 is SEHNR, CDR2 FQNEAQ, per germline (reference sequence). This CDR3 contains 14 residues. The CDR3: CASSSGPAEATQYF. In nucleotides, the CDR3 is TGTGCCAGCAGCTCGGGACCAGCGGAAGCTACGCAGTATTTT.

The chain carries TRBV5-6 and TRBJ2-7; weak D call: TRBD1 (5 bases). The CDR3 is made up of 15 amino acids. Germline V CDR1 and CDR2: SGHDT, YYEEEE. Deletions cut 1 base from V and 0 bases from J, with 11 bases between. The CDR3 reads CASSLSTVSSYEQYF. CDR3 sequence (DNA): TGTGCCAGCAGCTTGTCGACAGTCAGCTCCTACGAGCAGTACTTC.

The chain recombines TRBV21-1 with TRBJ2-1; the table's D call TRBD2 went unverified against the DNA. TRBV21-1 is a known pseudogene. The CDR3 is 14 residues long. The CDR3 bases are TGTGCCAGCAGCCTTAGCGGGAGATACAATGAGCAGTTCTTC. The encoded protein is CASSLSGRYNEQFF.

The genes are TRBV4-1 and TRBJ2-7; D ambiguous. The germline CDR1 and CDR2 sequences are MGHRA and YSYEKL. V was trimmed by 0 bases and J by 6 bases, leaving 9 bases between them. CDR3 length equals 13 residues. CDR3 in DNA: TGCGCCAGCAGCCAAGATCTAAGTGCCGAGCAGTACTTC. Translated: CASSQDLSAEQYF.